One and the same sample provided the 20 T cell receptor beta chains below, sequenced in a study of T cells in Graves' hyperthyroidism and ophthalmopathy (dated by TCRdb to between 2019 and 2020). The library was made by multiplex PCR. The run used an Illumina HiSeq 2000. The TCR beta CDR3 regions were amplified from RNA transcripts. The TCR CDR3 was subjected to a first round of RT-PCR using the HTBI primer set and the Qiagen OneStep RT-PCR kit. The raw public data were reprocessed by TCRdb itself: fastp quality trimming at Q25, MiXCR clonotype calling, in-frame beta chains only. Entries are consolidated by CDR3 protein sequence, retaining the most common genes and DNA. The sample table shows a few hundred thousand distinct CDR3 sequences, and roughly 13% are seen once. Of the sample, 5.3% is held by the ten largest clones. The sequencing input was blood. These receptors all come from a woman between 18 and 29 years old with Graves' hyperthyroidism.

This clonotype was seen many times. V gene TRBV11-2 combines with J gene TRBJ1-2, with 8 bases identical to TRBD1. In germline, CDR1 is SGHAT, CDR2 FQNNGV. The CDR3 length is 16 residues. Trimming took 3 bases from V and 4 from J; bases not matched to a gene: 10. CDR3 DNA: TGTGCCAGCAGCTTGTACAGGACAGGGCTGTTCTATGGCTACACCTTC. Translation gives CASSLYRTGLFYGYTF.

The table lists this clonotype with a few counts. This chain links TRBV28 with TRBJ1-2; the D is unclear. CDR3 size: 14 residues. Germline CDR1 is MDHEN and CDR2 is SYDVKM. Trimming pared 6 bases from V and 8 bases from J, leaving 19 bases between. The CDR3 nucleotides read TGTGCCAGCAGCAGCGCCCCCCTTGCCTGGGGCTACACCTTC. This translates into CASSSAPLAWGYTF.

In its sample, this clonotype was seen many times. The gene calls are TRBV6-1 and TRBJ2-5; either TRBD1 or TRBD2 may supply D (5 bases each). CDR1 is MNHNS, CDR2 SASEGT, per germline. CDR3 length equals 14 residues. V lost 1 base and J 0 bases, leaving 6 bases between the germline ends. The CDR3 reads CASSEGGNQETQYF. In DNA form, the CDR3 reads TGTGCCAGCAGTGAAGGGGGGAACCAAGAGACCCAGTACTTC.

On this clonotype itself: A much larger clone lies a single base off, so this may be a read error. This rearrangement joins TRBV18 to TRBJ2-3; D is possibly TRBD2 (5 bases). Germline CDR1 reads KGHSH; CDR2 reads LQKENI. This CDR3 contains 14 residues. The CDR3 nucleotides are TGTGCCAGCTCGCCCAGCGGAAGCCCAGATACGCGGTATTTT. This translates into CASSPSGSPDTRYF.

This clonotype was seen ten or more times. The V and J genes are TRBV20-1 and TRBJ1-5; D gene ambiguous. CDR3 length: 12 residues. Between the trimmed V and J ends, which lost 1 base and 4 bases, there was a span of 5 bases. Germline values: CDR1 DFQATT, CDR2 SNEGSKA (reference sequence). CDR3 amino acids: CSARGTNQPQHF. The DNA for the CDR3 is TGCAGTGCTAGAGGGACTAATCAGCCCCAGCATTTT.

There are many counts of this clonotype. The chain joins TRBV7-2 to TRBJ2-3, with D perhaps matching TRBD1 (6 bases). CDR1 SGHTA and CDR2 FQGNSA come from the germline V gene. Trimming took off 5 bases at V and 2 bases at J, with 14 bases between the two ends. The CDR3 has 15 amino acids. The CDR3 here is CASSPQTGFTDTQYF. CDR3 DNA sequence: TGTGCCAGCAGCCCCCAGACAGGTTTCACAGATACGCAGTATTTT.

In this sample, this clonotype turned up many times. This chain joins TRBV28 and TRBJ2-1, with TRBD2 as a possible D gene (6 bases). Germline CDR1 MDHEN, CDR2 SYDVKM. The ends were cut back, 6 bases at V and 5 bases at J, with 17 bases in the middle. The CDR3 has 15 residues. Written as DNA, the CDR3 is TGTGCCAGCAGCCCGCGAGGGAGGTCGAACAATGAGCAGTTCTTC. As protein: CASSPRGRSNNEQFF. Using reference TRBV28 and TRBJ2-1 for the parts outside the CDR3, the full variable domain is DVKVTQSSRYLVKRTGEKVFLECVQDMDHENMFWYRQDPGLGLRLIYFSYDVKMKEKGDIPEGYSVSREKKERFSLILESASTNQTSMYLCASSPRGRSNNEQFFGPGTRLTVL.

This clonotype was detected many times. The chain uses TRBV12-3 or TRBV12-4 and TRBJ2-5; 11 positions match TRBD2. The V gene end was trimmed by 6 bases and the J gene end by 0 bases; junction bases not matched to a gene: 6. The CDR3 covers 16 residues. CDR3 region: CASRDTSGGNQETQYF. Written as DNA, the CDR3 is TGTGCCAGCAGGGATACTAGCGGGGGCAACCAAGAGACCCAGTACTTC.

The rearrangement uses TRBV5-1 and TRBJ2-6; tentative D call: TRBD2 (6 bases). The CDR3 covers 17 residues. The germline CDR1 and CDR2 sequences are SGHRS and YFSETQ. V was trimmed by 0 bases and J by 4 bases, leaving 14 bases between them. CDR3 nucleotide sequence: TGCGCCAGCAGCTTGGAAAGCGGGCATGGGGGGGCCAACGTCCTGACTTTC. Its protein product is CASSLESGHGGANVLTF. Using reference TRBV5-1 and TRBJ2-6 for the parts outside the CDR3, the full variable domain is KAGVTQTPRYLIKTRGQQVTLSCSPISGHRSVSWYQQTPGQGLQFLFEYFSETQRNKGNFPGRFSGRQFSNSRSEMNVSTLELGDSALYLCASSLESGHGGANVLTFGAGSRLTVL.

This clonotype came up a few times. The chain has TRBV29-1 and TRBJ2-7, with 11 bases identical to TRBD1. The CDR3 is 14 amino acids. Germline V gene lookup returns CDR1 SQVTM and CDR2 ANQGSEA. With V trimmed by 6 bases and J by 7 bases, 11 bases remained unmatched. This CDR3 is CSVRPGTGGYEQYF. The DNA of the CDR3 is TGCAGCGTCCGTCCCGGGACAGGGGGTTATGAGCAGTACTTC.

This clonotype was observed at least ten times. This chain uses TRBV5-1 with TRBJ2-7, with D perhaps TRBD1 (5 bases). CDR1 is SGHRS, CDR2 YFSETQ, per germline. Trimming cost V 4 bases and J 4 bases, with 12 bases left between them. The CDR3 runs 13 residues. CDR3 sequence reads: CASSPEGAYEQYF. DNA for the CDR3: TGCGCCAGCAGCCCGGAAGGGGCATACGAGCAGTACTTC.

As concerns this clonotype: A much more abundant neighbour one base away suggests this may be a read error. The V gene is TRBV28, the J gene TRBJ2-5, with unresolved D. V was shortened by 4 bases and J by 2 bases, with 11 bases between the two germline ends. Germline V gene data show CDR1 as MDHEN and CDR2 as SYDVKM. The CDR3 consists of 14 residues. CDR3 sequence (DNA): TGTGCCAGCAGTTCCTCTGGCGTACAAGAGACCCAGTACTTC. This encodes CASSSSGVQETQYF.

This clonotype was detected a few times. The V call is TRBV20-1, the J call TRBJ2-5, with 10 bases identical to TRBD1. With V trimmed by 3 bases and J by 5 bases, 3 bases remained unmatched. The germline V gene encodes CDR1 DFQATT and CDR2 SNEGSKA (reference sequence). The CDR3 consists of 13 residues. The CDR3 coding sequence is TGCAGTGCTAGGACAGGGGGCGCGGAGACCCAGTACTTC. It specifies CSARTGGAETQYF.

The V call is TRBV20-1, the J call TRBJ2-1, with TRBD2 matching over 11 bases. V lost 6 bases, J lost 0 bases, and 10 bases stayed unmatched. Looked up from germline, CDR1 is DFQATT and CDR2 is SNEGSKA (reference sequence). This CDR3 has 17 residues. The CDR3 nucleotides read TGCAGTGCAGGCTCGAGACTAGCGGGATTCTCCTACAATGAGCAGTTCTTC. The encoded protein is CSAGSRLAGFSYNEQFF.

In its sample, this clonotype was seen a few times. This chain joins TRBV2 and TRBJ2-2; 7 bases align to TRBD1. The CDR3 runs 15 residues. The trim removed 6 bases at V and 0 bases at J, leaving 4 bases unmatched. The germline V gene has CDR1 SNHLY and CDR2 FYNNEI. CDR3 coding DNA: TGTGCCAGCAGACCTACAGGGGCGAACACCGGGGAGCTGTTTTTT. This gives the protein CASRPTGANTGELFF.

The chain links TRBV9 to TRBJ2-1; the match to TRBD2 covers 8 bases. The junction had 10 bases not matched to a gene; V was cut back by 0 bases and J by 8 bases. The CDR3 loop spans 16 amino acids. The V gene's germline CDR1 is SGDLS and CDR2 YYNGEE. CDR3: CASSVAAGVLVDEQFF. The CDR3 DNA is TGTGCCAGCAGCGTAGCAGCGGGAGTTCTGGTAGATGAGCAGTTCTTC.

This clonotype came up a few times. This clone may be a read error of a much larger clone one base away. V gene TRBV9 combines with J gene TRBJ2-7; 9 positions match TRBD1. CDR3 length: 14 residues. Trimming at V came to 5 bases and at J to 0 bases, leaving 3 bases not matched to a gene. Germline values: CDR1 SGDLS, CDR2 YYNGEE. CDR3 region: CASSGTGSSYEQYF. Here the CDR3 DNA reads TGTGCCAGCAGTGGGACAGGGAGCTCCTACGAGCAGTACTTC.

The V call is TRBV15, the J call TRBJ2-4; 10 bases align to TRBD2. The CDR3 is 20 amino acids. The trim removed 3 bases at V and 5 bases at J, leaving 19 bases unmatched. Germline V gives CDR1 LNHNV, CDR2 YYDKDF (reference sequence). CDR3 coding DNA: TGTGCCACCAGCAGTGGGGGGAGTTCAAGGCTAGCGGGAGTCCAAAACATTCAGTACTTC. Amino acid sequence: CATSSGGSSRLAGVQNIQYF.

This clonotype came up many times. The chain carries TRBV28 and TRBJ1-1; possible D gene TRBD1, 6 bases. CDR3 length equals 15 residues. Germline V CDR1 and CDR2: MDHEN, SYDVKM. The V gene lost 6 bases and the J gene lost 1 base, with 15 bases spanning the gap. CDR3 region: CASSFVGQPNTEAFF. Written as DNA, the CDR3 is TGTGCCAGCAGCTTCGTGGGACAACCGAACACTGAAGCTTTCTTT.

This clonotype has a count of ten or more. The CDR3 bases are TGTGCCAGCAGCTTGTGGACAGGGGGCGTCATCGGGGAGCTGTTTTTT. Residues: CASSLWTGGVIGELFF. V usage is TRBV11-2 and J usage is TRBJ2-2, with 11 bases that match TRBD1. The CDR3 has 16 residues. With V trimmed by 3 bases and J by 7 bases, 7 bases remained unmatched. The V gene's germline CDR1 is SGHAT and CDR2 FQNNGV.